Following are 27 T cell receptor beta chains from one sample sequenced in a study of CD8+ T cells in alopecia areata. RNA was isolated and reverse transcribed to cDNA, the sequencing template. Assay used: immunoSEQ multiplex PCR; TCRdb lists only in-frame clones, some missing. The sample carries under 300,000 clones, approximately 61% recorded once. Sequenced material: CD4+ T cells sorted from blood, taken at week 0. All receptors derive from a human donor with alopecia areata.

The rearrangement uses TRBV7-8 and TRBJ2-7; D gene unclear. Germline assignment: CDR1 SGHVS and CDR2 FQNEAQ. V lost 4 bases to trimming and J lost 2 bases, with 12 bases between them. This CDR3 is 14 amino acids long. The chain's CDR3 is CASSSLNGPYEQYF. The CDR3 DNA is TGTGCCAGCAGCTCGTTGAACGGCCCCTACGAGCAGTACTTC.

This clone was observed once. The rearrangement uses TRBV29-1 and TRBJ2-5, with D perhaps matching TRBD1 or TRBD2 (5 bases each). The CDR3 loop spans 13 amino acids. Germline-derived CDR1 and CDR2 are SQVTM and ANQGSEA. V lost 7 bases to trimming and J lost 5 bases, with 17 bases between them. In DNA form, the CDR3 reads TGCAGCGCCATAGGCCCGTGGGGGGAGACCCAGTACTTC. This encodes CSAIGPWGETQYF.

This clone was counted only a few times. This CDR3 is also generated by other DNA sequences in the sample. This sequence joins TRBV27 and TRBJ1-3; tentative D call: TRBD1 (5 bases). CDR1 and CDR2 from the germline V gene are MNHEY and SMNVEV (reference sequence). V was pared by 2 bases and J by 2 bases, with 7 bases between. This CDR3 is 14 amino acids long. In nucleotides, the CDR3 is TGTGCCAGCAGTTTAACAGGAACTGGAAACACCATATATTTT. It is translated as CASSLTGTGNTIYF.

The chain employs TRBV29-1 and TRBJ2-7; the match to TRBD1 covers 9 bases. Germline V CDR1 and CDR2: SQVTM, ANQGSEA. The CDR3 covers 14 residues. J was trimmed by 1 base and V by 7 bases; bases with no gene match: 8. CDR3 DNA sequence: TGCAGCGCAGTCCCGGGACAGGGATCCTACGAGCAGTACTTC. This gives the protein CSAVPGQGSYEQYF.

The genes are TRBV27 and TRBJ1-5; D is possibly TRBD1 (6 bases). Germline V lookup: CDR1 MNHEY, CDR2 SMNVEV (reference sequence). V was shortened by 3 bases and J by 4 bases, with 10 bases between the two germline ends. The CDR3 spans 14 residues. CDR3 DNA: TGTGCCAGCAGTTTCGTTCAGGGGAATCAGCCCCAGCATTTT. It translates to CASSFVQGNQPQHF.

The J gene is TRBJ2-6, the V gene TRBV27; perhaps TRBD1 as D (6 bases). Germline V gene data show CDR1 as MNHEY and CDR2 as SMNVEV (reference sequence). The CDR3 extends over 19 amino acids. Trimming stripped 2 bases from V and 0 bases from J, with 17 bases between. As DNA, the CDR3 is TGTGCCAGCAGTTTAAGTCTACAGGGATTAGGCTCTGGGGCCAACGTCCTGACTTTC. As protein: CASSLSLQGLGSGANVLTF.

This clone was seen more than once but under ten times. The chain carries TRBV11-2 and TRBJ1-1; D is possibly TRBD1 (6 bases). Germline assignment: CDR1 SGHAT and CDR2 FQNNGV. V was shortened by 6 bases and J by 7 bases, with 18 bases between the two germline ends. This CDR3 contains 14 residues. CDR3 residues: CASRGPRDNHEAFF. In nucleotides, the CDR3 is TGTGCCAGCAGAGGCCCTCGGGACAACCATGAAGCTTTCTTT. The entire variable domain, with the rest obtained from reference TRBV11-2 and TRBJ1-1, is as follows: EAGVAQSPRYKIIEKRQSVAFWCNPISGHATLYWYQQILGQGPKLLIQFQNNGVVDDSQLPKDRFSAERLKGVDSTLKIQPAKLEDSAVYLCASRGPRDNHEAFFGQGTRLTVV.

As to this clone: Other nucleotide sequences from this sample produce the same CDR3. V gene TRBV29-1 combines with J gene TRBJ1-4, with 7 bases identical to TRBD1. Trimming removed 4 bases from V and 6 bases from J; junction bases left unmatched: 2. CDR1 and CDR2 from the germline V gene are SQVTM and ANQGSEA. CDR3 length: 12 residues. The CDR3 loop is CSVAGGDEKLFF. CDR3 nucleotides: TGCAGCGTTGCAGGGGGAGATGAAAAACTGTTTTTT.

The genes are TRBV2 and TRBJ2-3, with TRBD2 matching over 11 bases. Trimming took 3 bases from V and 2 from J; bases not matched to a gene: 7. CDR3 length: 17 residues. Germline V gene data show CDR1 as SNHLY and CDR2 as FYNNEI. The CDR3 loop reads CASSDSTSGAYTDTQYF. CDR3 nucleotides: TGTGCCAGCAGTGACTCGACTAGCGGGGCCTACACAGATACGCAGTATTTT.

The rearrangement uses TRBV29-1 and TRBJ1-6; 11 bases fit TRBD1. Germline V lookup: CDR1 SQVTM, CDR2 ANQGSEA. The CDR3 sequence is 13 residues long. With V trimmed by 7 bases and J by 10 bases, 6 bases remained unmatched. The CDR3 sequence: CSARRDRGSPLHF. In DNA, the CDR3 is TGCAGCGCCCGCCGGGACAGGGGGTCACCCCTCCACTTT.

The chain couples TRBV2 to TRBJ1-2; 7 positions match TRBD1. The germline V gene encodes CDR1 SNHLY and CDR2 FYNNEI. With V trimmed by 1 base and J by 3 bases, 2 bases remained unmatched. This CDR3 has 14 residues. CDR3 in amino acids: CASSEGQGYYGYTF. DNA of the CDR3: TGTGCCAGCAGTGAAGGACAGGGATACTATGGCTACACCTTC.

This clone came up a few times. The chain has TRBV30 and TRBJ2-3; D is unresolved. This CDR3 has 14 residues. The germline V gene has CDR1 GTSNPN and CDR2 SVGIG (reference sequence). The V end lost 4 bases, the J end lost 2 bases, and 13 bases lay between the germline ends. This chain's CDR3 is CAWTLFTPTDTQYF. CDR3 coding DNA: TGTGCCTGGACCCTCTTTACCCCCACAGATACGCAGTATTTT.

This clone came up a few times. The gene calls are TRBV29-1 and TRBJ1-5, with 7 bases fitting TRBD1. The CDR3 runs to 12 residues. V dropped 8 bases and J dropped 3; count of bases not matched to a gene: 4. Germline-derived CDR1 and CDR2 are SQVTM and ANQGSEA. Here the CDR3 reads CSTGESNQPQHF. CDR3 sequence (DNA): TGCAGCACAGGGGAATCCAATCAGCCCCAGCATTTT.

This clone was counted between two and nine times. The rearrangement joins TRBV29-1 to TRBJ1-1; the D is unclear. There are 13 residues in the CDR3. Trimming cost V 0 bases and J 1 base, with 6 bases left between them. Germline CDR1 is SQVTM and CDR2 is ANQGSEA. CDR3 region: CSVEETGNTEAFF. The CDR3 DNA is TGCAGCGTTGAAGAGACCGGGAACACTGAAGCTTTCTTT.

This chain uses TRBV7-9 with TRBJ2-5; 8 nucleotides agree with TRBD2. This CDR3 region has 14 residues. The V and J ends lost 6 bases and 5 bases, in that order; junction bases with no gene match: 8. Germline V gives CDR1 SEHNR, CDR2 FQNEAQ (reference sequence). The CDR3 DNA follows: TGTGCCAGCAGTACGGGGGGGCAGGCGGAGACCCAGTACTTC. This sequence encodes CASSTGGQAETQYF.

This clone was seen once. CDR3: CASSLSQFAGELFF. Written as DNA, the CDR3 is TGTGCCAGCAGCTTGAGTCAGTTTGCCGGGGAGCTGTTTTTT. The V and J genes are TRBV7-9 and TRBJ2-2; unclear D gene. Trimming took 3 bases from V and 6 from J, leaving 11 bases between them. The germline V gene has CDR1 SEHNR and CDR2 FQNEAQ (reference sequence). The CDR3 consists of 14 residues. The full variable domain, its missing parts supplied by reference TRBV7-9 and TRBJ2-2, is DTGVSQNPRHKITKRGQNVTFRCDPISEHNRLYWYRQTLGQGPEFLTYFQNEAQLEKSRLLSDRFSAERPKGSFSTLEIQRTEQGDSAMYLCASSLSQFAGELFFGEGSRLTVL.

The chain uses TRBV29-1 and TRBJ1-2; no clear D gene. Trimming took off 4 bases at V and 2 bases at J, with 11 bases between the two ends. This CDR3 region has 13 residues. Looked up from germline, CDR1 is SQVTM and CDR2 is ANQGSEA. The CDR3 loop reads CSVVQNSNYGYTF. In nucleotides, the CDR3 is TGCAGCGTTGTTCAAAACTCGAACTATGGCTACACCTTC.

This clone is a singleton in its sample. The V gene is TRBV29-1, the J gene TRBJ2-5; 9 bases match TRBD2. The germline V gene has CDR1 SQVTM and CDR2 ANQGSEA. V lost 8 bases and J lost 1; bases outside the gene matches: 8. This CDR3 is 14 amino acids long. This CDR3 reads CSLGSGGFQETQYF. CDR3 DNA sequence: TGCAGCTTGGGGAGCGGGGGGTTCCAAGAGACCCAGTACTTC.

This clone has a single count. V is TRBV5-4 and J is TRBJ2-6; 9 bases agree with TRBD1. The CDR3 is made up of 17 amino acids. Germline CDR1 SGHNT, CDR2 YYREEE (reference sequence). J was trimmed by 0 bases and V by 4 bases; bases with no gene match: 5. CDR3 bases: TGTGCCAGCAGCCCGCCGGGACAGGGCTCTGGGGCCAACGTCCTGACTTTC. Residues: CASSPPGQGSGANVLTF.

The rearrangement links TRBV7-8 to TRBJ2-3; D ambiguous. This CDR3 has 16 residues. The germline CDR1 and CDR2 sequences are SGHVS and FQNEAQ. Deletions cut 5 bases from V and 1 base from J, with 16 bases between. CDR3 bases: TGTGCCAGCAGCCACAACGGGCATTGGGGCACAGATACGCAGTATTTT. Amino acid sequence: CASSHNGHWGTDTQYF.

The J gene is TRBJ2-1, the V gene TRBV15; D not certain. V was trimmed by 3 bases and J by 0 bases, leaving 6 bases between them. The CDR3 runs 14 residues. CDR1 and CDR2 (germline): LNHNV, YYDKDF (reference sequence). This CDR3 reads CATSRASSYNEQFF. The CDR3 region has the DNA TGTGCCACCAGCAGGGCTAGCTCCTACAATGAGCAGTTCTTC.

This clone was picked up one time. The V call is TRBV6-6, the J call TRBJ1-5; no clear D gene. V was clipped by 7 bases and J by 3 bases, with 16 bases between them. Germline loops: CDR1 MNHNY, CDR2 SVGAGI (reference sequence). This CDR3 has 15 amino acids. CDR3 residues: CASIAGTIDNQPQHF. DNA for the CDR3: TGTGCCAGCATCGCGGGAACCATAGACAATCAGCCCCAGCATTTT.

J is TRBJ2-1 and V is TRBV5-6; D gene unclear. The CDR3 runs to 12 residues. The V end was cut by 1 base, the J end by 10 bases, with 9 bases between. Per germline, CDR1 SGHDT and CDR2 YYEEEE. DNA for the CDR3: TGTGCCAGCAGCTTGTGGGCACGGGAGCAGTTCTTC. Its protein product is CASSLWAREQFF.

The genes are TRBV11-2 and TRBJ1-1, with 8 bases that match TRBD1. Germline CDR1 SGHAT, CDR2 FQNNGV. The V and J ends lost 5 bases and 10 bases, in that order; junction bases with no gene match: 9. The CDR3 loop spans 13 amino acids. The CDR3 nucleotides read TGTGCCAGCAGCCTACGGGACAGGAATACAGCTTTCTTT. This sequence encodes CASSLRDRNTAFF.

The chain carries TRBV5-6 and TRBJ2-3; unclear D gene. V was trimmed by 0 bases and J by 6 bases, leaving 11 bases between them. The germline CDR1 and CDR2 sequences are SGHDT and YYEEEE. This CDR3 region has 14 residues. In DNA, the CDR3 is TGTGCCAGCAGCTTGGTGGCCGGAGCTGATACGCAGTATTTT. Protein product: CASSLVAGADTQYF.

The chain couples TRBV9 to TRBJ2-3; no clear D gene. The CDR3 consists of 12 residues. Per the germline V gene, CDR1 is SGDLS and CDR2 is YYNGEE. V gave up 3 bases and J gave up 2 bases, with 4 bases separating them. Here the CDR3 DNA reads TGTGCCAGCAGCGAATACACAGATACGCAGTATTTT. This gives the protein CASSEYTDTQYF.

J is TRBJ2-1 and V is TRBV5-5, with TRBD2 as a possible D gene (6 bases). The CDR3 totals 16 residues. Trimming cost V 0 bases and J 3 bases, with 13 bases left between them. The V gene's germline CDR1 is SGHKS and CDR2 YYEKEE (reference sequence). In DNA form, the CDR3 reads TGTGCCAGCAGCTTGGCCCTCGGGACTCACTACAATGAGCAGTTCTTC. Translated, it gives CASSLALGTHYNEQFF.